What follows are 24 T cell receptor beta chains derived from one specimen sequenced in a study of beta chain features in type 1 diabetes. All of the isolated RNA was reverse transcribed, so expressed TCRB transcripts were sequenced. Only in-frame clones appear in the TCRdb table, and some are missing; sequencing was by immunoSEQ multiplex PCR. The sample records some 410,000 clones, about 14% being singletons. Source material: naive CD4+ T cells from blood. All receptors derive from a man aged 30 to 45 in good health.

This clone was detected only a few times. The chain uses TRBV30 and TRBJ1-2; D not certain. There are 12 residues in the CDR3. Per the germline V gene, CDR1 is GTSNPN and CDR2 is SVGIG (reference sequence). V was cut by 3 bases and J by 8 bases, with 13 bases left in between. CDR3 nucleotide sequence: TGTGCCTGGAGGTATTTTGCCCGGGGCTACACCTTC. This encodes CAWRYFARGYTF.

The table lists this clone with a few counts. This chain links TRBV29-1 with TRBJ2-3, with a possible D match to TRBD2 (6 bases). The germline V and J ends were trimmed by 4 bases and 2 bases, with 10 bases remaining between them. CDR3 length equals 13 residues. Germline V gene lookup returns CDR1 SQVTM and CDR2 ANQGSEA. CDR3 residues: CSVAGTYTDTQYF. The CDR3 DNA reads as TGCAGCGTTGCCGGGACTTACACAGATACGCAGTATTTT.

The chain links TRBV4-3 to TRBJ2-5; TRBD2 agrees at 8 bases. This CDR3 has 12 residues. From germline, CDR1 is LGHNA and CDR2 YSLEER. The V gene end was trimmed by 1 base and the J gene end by 11 bases; junction bases not matched to a gene: 3. CDR3 nucleotides: TGCGCCAGCAGCCAAGTCGGGGGGGATCAGTACTTC. Translation gives CASSQVGGDQYF.

This clone appeared a few times. The CDR3 bases are TGCGCCAGCAGCCAGTTCGACAGGAACACTGAAGCTTTCTTT. As protein: CASSQFDRNTEAFF. The chain couples TRBV4-1 to TRBJ1-1; TRBD1 is a possible D gene (5 bases). CDR3 length: 14 residues. The V end lost 3 bases, the J end lost 1 base, and 9 bases lay between the germline ends. From germline, CDR1 is MGHRA and CDR2 YSYEKL.

This clone occurred a few times. This CDR3 reads CASSEAGPKNIQYF. The CDR3 DNA follows: TGTGCCAGCAGTGAGGCGGGACCAAAAAACATTCAGTACTTC. The J gene is TRBJ2-4, the V gene TRBV25-1; the D gene is possibly TRBD2 (6 bases). V lost 3 bases, J lost 4 bases, and 10 bases lay in between. Germline V lookup: CDR1 MGHDK, CDR2 SYGVNS. CDR3 size: 14 residues.

This clone turned up a few times. A much more abundant neighbour one base away suggests this may be a read error. The rearrangement joins TRBV6-5 to TRBJ2-3; no clear D. Looked up from germline, CDR1 is MNHEY and CDR2 is SVGAGI. The CDR3 contains 11 residues. Trimming took 6 bases from V and 2 from J, leaving 3 bases between them. The CDR3 DNA is TGTGCCAGCAGCCCCACAGATACGCAGTATTTT. Its protein is CASSPTDTQYF.

The chain uses TRBV29-1 and TRBJ1-5, with no clear D. Germline V gene data show CDR1 as SQVTM and CDR2 as ANQGSEA. The CDR3 runs to 14 residues. Deletions cut 5 bases from V and 5 bases from J, with 16 bases between. The CDR3 loop reads CSVTETNNDQPQHF. Here the CDR3 DNA reads TGCAGCGTTACCGAGACAAATAATGATCAGCCCCAGCATTTT.

In this sample, this clone turned up a few times. The gene calls are TRBV7-2 and TRBJ2-1; no clear D gene. This CDR3 comprises 11 residues. Trimming took 2 bases from V and 8 from J, leaving 4 bases between them. Germline-derived CDR1 and CDR2 are SGHTA and FQGNSA. CDR3 in DNA: TGTGCCAGCAGCTTATGGGATGAGCAGTTCTTC. Encoded protein: CASSLWDEQFF.

This clone was picked up a small number of times. Different DNA sequences within this sample yield the same CDR3. This chain links TRBV5-6 with TRBJ2-3; D unresolved. The CDR3 contains 13 residues. Germline CDR1 reads SGHDT; CDR2 reads YYEEEE. Trimming pared 1 base from V and 0 bases from J, leaving 3 bases between. The CDR3 DNA follows: TGTGCCAGCAGCTTGACTAGCACAGATACGCAGTATTTT. Encoded protein: CASSLTSTDTQYF. The entire variable domain, with the rest obtained from reference TRBV5-6 and TRBJ2-3, is as follows: DAGVTQSPTHLIKTRGQQVTLRCSPKSGHDTVSWYQQALGQGPQFIFQYYEEEERQRGNFPDRFSGHQFPNYSSELNVNALLLGDSALYLCASSLTSTDTQYFGPGTRLTVL.

This sequence joins TRBV9 and TRBJ1-2; no clear D. Germline-derived CDR1 and CDR2 are SGDLS and YYNGEE. V was pared by 4 bases and J by 0 bases, with 13 bases between. The CDR3 is made up of 15 amino acids. CDR3 coding DNA: TGTGCCAGCAGCACCCCGGGGATAGCTAACTATGGCTACACCTTC. Its protein product is CASSTPGIANYGYTF.

V is TRBV15 and J is TRBJ2-1; the match to TRBD2 covers 9 bases. Germline V CDR1 and CDR2: LNHNV, YYDKDF (reference sequence). Unmatched junction bases numbered 3, after V lost 2 bases and J lost 4 bases. The CDR3 is 15 residues long. Written as DNA, the CDR3 is TGTGCCACCAGCAGAAGACTAGCGGAATACAATGAGCAGTTCTTC. Amino acids: CATSRRLAEYNEQFF.

For this clone: In the same sample, other DNA sequences code for this CDR3. The CDR3 coding sequence is TGTGCCTGGAGTGTAGGGTTAGGAGAGACCCAGTACTTC. This encodes CAWSVGLGETQYF. The chain employs TRBV30 and TRBJ2-5, with no clear D. The length of the CDR3 is 13 residues. Trimming took 0 bases from V and 4 from J, leaving 9 bases between them. CDR1 and CDR2 (germline): GTSNPN, SVGIG (reference sequence).

This clone came up a few times. The rearrangement links TRBV14 to TRBJ2-2; D ambiguous. The germline CDR1 and CDR2 sequences are SGHDN and FVKESK. Between the trimmed V and J ends, which lost 0 bases and 5 bases, there was a span of 7 bases. The CDR3 has 14 amino acids. The CDR3 DNA is TGTGCCAGCAGCCAAGATATGGCTACCGGGGAGCTGTTTTTT. Translating it yields CASSQDMATGELFF.

In this sample, this clone turned up a few times. The rearrangement uses TRBV10-3 and TRBJ2-1; D might be TRBD2 (5 bases). The CDR3 has 14 residues. V was pared by 10 bases and J by 5 bases, with 18 bases between. The germline V gene encodes CDR1 ENHRY and CDR2 SYGVKD. The CDR3 loop reads CATTGVLGDNEQFF. The CDR3 DNA reads TGTGCCACCACTGGGGTCCTCGGGGACAATGAGCAGTTCTTC.

V usage is TRBV9 and J usage is TRBJ2-1; tentative D call: TRBD2 (6 bases). The germline CDR1 and CDR2 sequences are SGDLS and YYNGEE. Between the trimmed V and J ends, which lost 3 bases and 1 base, there was a span of 14 bases. The CDR3 runs to 16 residues. Here the CDR3 DNA reads TGTGCCAGCAGCGCATCTAGCGCCTATTCCTACAATGAGCAGTTCTTC. This translates into CASSASSAYSYNEQFF.

The V and J genes are TRBV2 and TRBJ2-7; D is perhaps TRBD1 (6 bases). CDR3 size: 14 residues. V was cut by 1 base and J by 4 bases, with 11 bases left in between. The germline V gene has CDR1 SNHLY and CDR2 FYNNEI. Here the CDR3 DNA reads TGTGCCAGCAGTGAAGGTCGGCAGGGGTACGAGCAGTACTTC. Translation gives CASSEGRQGYEQYF.

Regarding this clone: It may be a read error: a sequence one base away is much more abundant. J is TRBJ2-1 and V is TRBV14; 7 bases agree with TRBD2. CDR3 length equals 16 residues. Germline V gives CDR1 SGHDN, CDR2 FVKESK. With 0 bases clipped from V and 0 bases from J, the junction kept 2 bases outside the gene matches. Written as DNA, the CDR3 is TGTGCCAGCAGCCAAGATGGCGGGAGCTCCTACAATGAGCAGTTCTTC. Residues: CASSQDGGSSYNEQFF.

This clone was counted a few times. The chain couples TRBV19 to TRBJ2-5; D not certain. The CDR3 length is 10 residues. Per germline, CDR1 LNHDA and CDR2 SQIVND (reference sequence). Between the trimmed V and J ends, which lost 8 bases and 7 bases, there was a span of 8 bases. CDR3 loop: CASPLGTQYF. CDR3 sequence (DNA): TGTGCCAGTCCCCTCGGGACCCAGTACTTC.

This chain joins TRBV2 and TRBJ2-7; TRBD2 might be the D (6 bases). Per the germline V gene, CDR1 is SNHLY and CDR2 is FYNNEI. The CDR3 extends over 14 amino acids. Trimming took off 5 bases at V and 2 bases at J, with 13 bases between the two ends. For the CDR3, the DNA is TGTGCCAGCAGTCGGACTATCGGGCCCTACGAGCAGTACTTC. Its translation: CASSRTIGPYEQYF.

Concerning this clone: Within the sample, other DNA sequences also encode this same CDR3. The chain is built from TRBV5-1 and TRBJ2-1; D unclear. V lost 0 bases, J lost 4 bases, and 5 bases lay in between. The CDR3 consists of 13 residues. Germline values: CDR1 SGHRS, CDR2 YFSETQ. DNA for the CDR3: TGCGCCAGCAGCTTGGACAGTTACAATGAGCAGTTCTTC. It translates to CASSLDSYNEQFF.

The chain links TRBV18 to TRBJ2-5; 7 bases align to TRBD1. CDR1 is KGHSH, CDR2 LQKENI, per germline. V was pared by 3 bases and J by 10 bases, with 11 bases of the junction left unmatched. The CDR3 runs 14 residues. The CDR3 spells CASSPSGQSVDQYF. DNA for the CDR3: TGTGCCAGCTCACCCTCGGGACAGAGTGTGGACCAGTACTTC.

Only a few counts were recorded for this clone. The V call is TRBV18, the J call TRBJ1-6; 7 nucleotides match TRBD1. The CDR3 has 16 amino acids. The germline CDR1 and CDR2 sequences are KGHSH and LQKENI. V shed 1 base, J shed 5 bases, and the junction held 5 bases outside the gene matches. The CDR3 protein is CASSPRFQGDNSPLHF. The CDR3 DNA reads TGTGCCAGCTCACCACGGTTTCAGGGGGATAATTCACCCCTCCACTTT.

This clone was found a few times. The CDR3: CASSAVAGGRNEQFF. The CDR3 DNA reads as TGTGCCAGCAGTGCTGTAGCGGGAGGAAGGAATGAGCAGTTCTTC. The rearrangement joins TRBV6-4 to TRBJ2-1, with 10 bases matching TRBD2. The CDR3 sequence is 15 residues long. V shed 4 bases, J shed 7 bases, and the junction held 7 bases outside the gene matches. CDR1 is MRHNA and CDR2 is SNTAGT in the germline V gene.

This clone was observed a handful of times. J is TRBJ2-5 and V is TRBV6-6, with 8 bases that match TRBD2. Germline V gene sequence: CDR1 MNHNY, CDR2 SVGAGI (reference sequence). This CDR3 has 12 residues. The V gene end was trimmed by 7 bases and the J gene end by 3 bases; junction bases not matched to a gene: 1. In DNA form, the CDR3 reads TGTGCCAGCATGCGGGGGGAAGAGACCCAGTACTTC. Translation: CASMRGEETQYF.